A single sample gave rise to the 10 T cell receptor beta chains below, sequenced in a study of PD-L1 blockade in urothelial cancer. TCRdb's table, derived via immunoSEQ multiplex PCR, lists solely in-frame clones and lacks some. The sample lists some 40,000 clones, 82% occurring once. Sequencing used PBMCs, obtained around atezolizumab (anti-PD-L1) treatment. The receptor source for this set is a man between 60 and 75 years old with urothelial cancer.

The chain couples TRBV18 to TRBJ1-5; no clear D. This CDR3 region has 13 residues. With 3 bases removed from V and 2 bases from J, the gap between germline ends came to 5 bases. CDR1 and CDR2 from the germline V gene are KGHSH and LQKENI. CDR3 region: CASSPAGNQPQHF. The CDR3 DNA sequence: TGTGCCAGCTCACCGGCCGGCAATCAGCCCCAGCATTTT.

The chain recombines TRBV27 with TRBJ2-1; D may be TRBD1 (6 bases). Trimming took off 6 bases at V and 4 bases at J, with 10 bases between the two ends. Germline V gives CDR1 MNHEY, CDR2 SMNVEV (reference sequence). The CDR3 runs to 13 residues. CDR3 sequence reads: CASRQGPYNEQFF. CDR3 sequence (DNA): TGTGCCAGCAGACAGGGTCCATACAATGAGCAGTTCTTC.

The chain recombines TRBV6-4 with TRBJ2-3, with 9 bases that match TRBD2. Germline CDR1 reads MRHNA; CDR2 reads SNTAGT. This CDR3 has 15 residues. The trim removed 2 bases at V and 2 bases at J, leaving 2 bases unmatched. CDR3 coding DNA: TGTGCCAGCAGTGACGGCGGGGGGGACACAGATACGCAGTATTTT. Protein sequence: CASSDGGGDTDTQYF.

About this clone itself: Different DNA sequences within this sample yield the same CDR3. V usage is TRBV14 and J usage is TRBJ2-5; D remains ambiguous. V lost 1 base to trimming and J lost 4 bases, with 7 bases between them. The CDR3 has 13 amino acids. CDR1 and CDR2 from the germline V gene are SGHDN and FVKESK. The chain's CDR3 is CASSQVRGETQYF. In DNA, the CDR3 is TGTGCCAGCAGCCAAGTCCGCGGAGAGACCCAGTACTTC. Full variable domain (rest looked up from reference TRBV14 and TRBJ2-5): EAGVTQFPSHSVIEKGQTVTLRCDPISGHDNLYWYRRVMGKEIKFLLHFVKESKQDESGMPNNRFLAERTGGTYSTLKVQPAELEDSGVYFCASSQVRGETQYFGPGTRLLVL.

This clone is a singleton in its sample. This chain connects TRBV27 to TRBJ2-3, with D possibly TRBD1 on 6 matching bases. The CDR3 has 15 residues. V gave up 2 bases and J gave up 8 bases, with 17 bases separating them. CDR1 is MNHEY, CDR2 SMNVEV, per germline (reference sequence). CDR3 coding DNA: TGTGCCAGCAGTTTACTGGGACAATTGTTTGGTACGCAGTATTTT. It codes for CASSLLGQLFGTQYF.

The chain links TRBV19 to TRBJ2-1, with TRBD2 as a possible D gene (6 bases). This CDR3 comprises 14 residues. Germline V gene data show CDR1 as LNHDA and CDR2 as SQIVND (reference sequence). V was shortened by 5 bases and J by 8 bases, with 16 bases between the two germline ends. The CDR3 coding sequence is TGTGCCAGTAGTCCGGGACTCCTTTTTCATGAGCAGTTCTTC. Protein: CASSPGLLFHEQFF. The entire variable domain, with the rest obtained from reference TRBV19 and TRBJ2-1, is as follows: DGGITQSPKYLFRKEGQNVTLSCEQNLNHDAMYWYRQDPGQGLRLIYYSQIVNDFQKGDIAEGYSVSREKKESFPLTVTSAQKNPTAFYLCASSPGLLFHEQFFGPGTRLTVL.

The chain combines TRBV6-5 with TRBJ2-7; D gene ambiguous. The CDR3 sequence is 14 residues long. The ends were cut back, 0 bases at V and 2 bases at J, with 8 bases in the middle. Germline V gene data show CDR1 as MNHEY and CDR2 as SVGAGI. The CDR3 bases are TGTGCCAGCAGTTACTCGGAGTGGACCTACGAGCAGTACTTC. Translated, it gives CASSYSEWTYEQYF.

This rearrangement joins TRBV28 to TRBJ2-5; D gene unclear. This CDR3 is 14 amino acids long. Germline V gene data show CDR1 as MDHEN and CDR2 as SYDVKM. Trimming took off 4 bases at V and 2 bases at J, with 11 bases between the two ends. CDR3 nucleotide sequence: TGTGCCAGCAGTTGGGCAAGCAGACAAGAGACCCAGTACTTC. Amino acids: CASSWASRQETQYF.

This chain connects TRBV18 to TRBJ1-6, with 8 nucleotides matching TRBD1. Germline V gene lookup returns CDR1 KGHSH and CDR2 LQKENI. V lost 2 bases to trimming and J lost 9 bases; unmatched junction nucleotides: 9. The CDR3 totals 16 residues. The CDR3 DNA reads TGTGCCAGCTCACCAACCGGGACAGGTTTTTTTTCACCCCTCCACTTT. Amino acid sequence: CASSPTGTGFFSPLHF.

This chain uses TRBV5-1 with TRBJ2-7; 10 bases align to TRBD1. The germline gives CDR1 SGHRS, CDR2 YFSETQ. This CDR3 contains 14 residues. The J segment lost 6 bases and the V segment lost 3 bases, leaving 6 bases of the junction unmatched. The CDR3 DNA reads as TGCGCCAGCAGCTCCGGGACAGGGGTACGCGAGCAGTACTTC. Protein: CASSSGTGVREQYF.